The text below deals with one T cell receptor beta chain. Produced via immunoSEQ multiplex PCR; TCRdb's table is partial and in-frame only. The repertoire holds fewer than 85,000 clones, with roughly 94% as singletons. This sample is drawn from a study of cytomegalovirus exposure and HLA in healthy donors. CDR1 and CDR2 from the germline V gene are MGHRA and YSYEKL. CDR3 length equals 15 residues. Trimming pared 3 bases from V and 7 bases from J, leaving 17 bases between. This TCR was sampled from a woman aged 18-30 years in good health and CMV-seronegative. V is TRBV4-1 and J is TRBJ2-3; D may be TRBD1 (5 bases). The specimen sequenced was PBMCs. CDR3 in DNA: TGCGCCAGCAGCCACCTTTACTTACAGGTCAATACGCAGTATTTT. Translation gives CASSHLYLQVNTQYF.